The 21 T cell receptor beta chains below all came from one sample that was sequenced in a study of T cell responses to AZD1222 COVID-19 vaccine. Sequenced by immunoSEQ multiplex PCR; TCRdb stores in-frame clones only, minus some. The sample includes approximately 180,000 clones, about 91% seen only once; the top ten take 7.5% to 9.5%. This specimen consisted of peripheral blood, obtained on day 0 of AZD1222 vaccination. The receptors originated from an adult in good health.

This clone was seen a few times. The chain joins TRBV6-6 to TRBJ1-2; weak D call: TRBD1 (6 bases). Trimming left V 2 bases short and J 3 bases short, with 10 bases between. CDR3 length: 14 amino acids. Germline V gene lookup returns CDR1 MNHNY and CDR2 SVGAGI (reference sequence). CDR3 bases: TGTGCCAGCAGTTACCTCGGACAGTACTATGGCTACACCTTC. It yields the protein CASSYLGQYYGYTF.

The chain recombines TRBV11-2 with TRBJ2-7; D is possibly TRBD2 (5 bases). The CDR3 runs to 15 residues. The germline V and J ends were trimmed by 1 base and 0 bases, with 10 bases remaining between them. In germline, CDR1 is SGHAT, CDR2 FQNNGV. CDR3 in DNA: TGTGCCAGCAGCTTAGTTGGAGGATTCTCCTACGAGCAGTACTTC. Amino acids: CASSLVGGFSYEQYF.

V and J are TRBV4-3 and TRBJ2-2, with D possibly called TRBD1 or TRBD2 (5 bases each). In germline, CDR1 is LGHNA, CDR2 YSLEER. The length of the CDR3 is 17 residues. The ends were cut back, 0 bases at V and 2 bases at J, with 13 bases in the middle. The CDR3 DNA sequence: TGCGCCAGCAGCCAAGACTACGGGACGGCCAACACCGGGGAGCTGTTTTTT. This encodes CASSQDYGTANTGELFF.

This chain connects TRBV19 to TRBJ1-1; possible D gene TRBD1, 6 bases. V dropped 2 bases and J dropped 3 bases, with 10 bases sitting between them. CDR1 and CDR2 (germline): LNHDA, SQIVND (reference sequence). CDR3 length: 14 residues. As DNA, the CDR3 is TGTGCCAGTAGTATAAGGGGGTTGTACACTGAAGCTTTCTTT. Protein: CASSIRGLYTEAFF.

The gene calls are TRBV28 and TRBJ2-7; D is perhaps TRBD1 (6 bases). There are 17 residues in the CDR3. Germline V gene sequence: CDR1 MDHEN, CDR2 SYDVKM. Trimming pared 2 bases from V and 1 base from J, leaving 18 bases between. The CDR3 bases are TGTGCCAGCAGTTTACCCCCACAGGGCCTAGGGTCCTACGAGCAGTACTTC. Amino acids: CASSLPPQGLGSYEQYF.

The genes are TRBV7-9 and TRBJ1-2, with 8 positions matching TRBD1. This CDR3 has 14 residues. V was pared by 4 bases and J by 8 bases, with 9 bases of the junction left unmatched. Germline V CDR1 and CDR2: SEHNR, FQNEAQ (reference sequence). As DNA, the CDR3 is TGTGCCAGCAGCTCGGGACAGGCCCCTTGGGGCTACACCTTC. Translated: CASSSGQAPWGYTF.

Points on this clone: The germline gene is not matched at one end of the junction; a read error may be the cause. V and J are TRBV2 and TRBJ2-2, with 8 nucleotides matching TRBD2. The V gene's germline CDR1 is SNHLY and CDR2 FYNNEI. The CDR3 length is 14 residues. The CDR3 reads CARRGGANTGELFF. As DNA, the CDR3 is TGCGCCCGCCGGGGGGGGGCGAACACCGGGGAGCTGTTTTTT.

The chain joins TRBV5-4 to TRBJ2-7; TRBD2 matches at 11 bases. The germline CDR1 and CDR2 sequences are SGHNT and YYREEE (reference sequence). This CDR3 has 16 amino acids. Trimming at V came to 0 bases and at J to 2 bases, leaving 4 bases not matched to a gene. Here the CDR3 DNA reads TGTGCCAGCAGCTTGGGTGGTAGCGGGGGGGCCTACGAGCAGTACTTC. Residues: CASSLGGSGGAYEQYF.

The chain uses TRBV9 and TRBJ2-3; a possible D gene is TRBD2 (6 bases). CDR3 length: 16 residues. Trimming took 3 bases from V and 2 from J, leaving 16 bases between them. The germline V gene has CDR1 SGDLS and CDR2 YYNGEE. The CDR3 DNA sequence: TGTGCCAGCAGCGCCGGAGGGATAGGAGTCACAGATACGCAGTATTTT. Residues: CASSAGGIGVTDTQYF.

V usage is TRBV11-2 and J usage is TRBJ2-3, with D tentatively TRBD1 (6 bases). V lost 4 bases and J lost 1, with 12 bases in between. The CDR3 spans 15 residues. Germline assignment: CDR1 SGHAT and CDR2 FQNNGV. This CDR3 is CASSSQGSGTDTQYF. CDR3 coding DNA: TGTGCCAGCAGCTCTCAGGGGTCGGGCACAGATACGCAGTATTTT.

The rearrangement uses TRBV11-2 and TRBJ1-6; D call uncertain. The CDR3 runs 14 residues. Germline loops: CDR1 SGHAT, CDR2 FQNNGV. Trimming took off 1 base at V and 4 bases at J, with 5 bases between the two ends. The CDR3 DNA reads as TGTGCCAGCAGCTTAGTCTTTTATAATTCACCCCTCCACTTT. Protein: CASSLVFYNSPLHF.

This CDR3 is CASSLAENQPQHF. The CDR3 DNA follows: TGCGCCAGCAGCTTGGCCGAGAATCAGCCCCAGCATTTT. This chain links TRBV5-1 with TRBJ1-5; D ambiguous. CDR3 length equals 13 residues. The ends were cut back, 0 bases at V and 4 bases at J, with 5 bases in the middle. Germline V lookup: CDR1 SGHRS, CDR2 YFSETQ.

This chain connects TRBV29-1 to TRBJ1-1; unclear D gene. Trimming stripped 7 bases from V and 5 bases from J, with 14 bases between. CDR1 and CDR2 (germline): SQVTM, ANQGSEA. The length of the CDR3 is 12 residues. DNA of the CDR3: TGCAGCGCCTGGCGGGGTAAGACTGAAGCTTTCTTT. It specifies CSAWRGKTEAFF.

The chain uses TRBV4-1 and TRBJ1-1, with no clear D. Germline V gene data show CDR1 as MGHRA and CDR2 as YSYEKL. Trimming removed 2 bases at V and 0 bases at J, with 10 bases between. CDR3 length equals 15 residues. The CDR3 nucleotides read TGCGCCAGCAGCCAATTAAACAGATTGAACACTGAAGCTTTCTTT. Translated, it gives CASSQLNRLNTEAFF.

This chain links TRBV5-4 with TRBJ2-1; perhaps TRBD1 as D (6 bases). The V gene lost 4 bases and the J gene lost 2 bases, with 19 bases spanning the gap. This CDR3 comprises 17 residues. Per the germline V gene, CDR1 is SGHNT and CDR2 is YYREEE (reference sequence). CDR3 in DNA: TGTGCCAGCAGCCCCCAAACTCGGGACAACCCCTACAATGAGCAGTTCTTC. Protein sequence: CASSPQTRDNPYNEQFF.

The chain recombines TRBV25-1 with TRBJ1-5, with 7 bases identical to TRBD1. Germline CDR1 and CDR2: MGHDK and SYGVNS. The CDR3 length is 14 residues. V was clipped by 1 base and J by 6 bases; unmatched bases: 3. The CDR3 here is CASSELDRRQPQHF. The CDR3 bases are TGTGCCAGCAGTGAATTGGACAGGCGTCAGCCCCAGCATTTT.

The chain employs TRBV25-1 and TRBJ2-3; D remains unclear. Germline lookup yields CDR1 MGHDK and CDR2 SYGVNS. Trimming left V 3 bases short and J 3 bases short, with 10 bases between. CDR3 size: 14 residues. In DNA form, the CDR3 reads TGTGCCAGCAGTGACCCCCCAGTTACAGATACGCAGTATTTT. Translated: CASSDPPVTDTQYF.

CDR3 coding DNA: TGTGCCAGCAGCCCTAGGGGGGCCAACGTCCTGACTTTC. As protein: CASSPRGANVLTF. This chain links TRBV7-3 with TRBJ2-6; D unresolved. CDR3 size: 13 residues. The germline V gene encodes CDR1 SGHTA and CDR2 FQGTGA. V shed 5 bases and J shed 4 bases, with 6 bases lying between them. The whole variable domain, remainder taken from reference TRBV7-3 and TRBJ2-6, is GAGVSQTPSNKVTEKGKYVELRCDPISGHTALYWYRQSLGQGPEFLIYFQGTGAADDSGLPNDRFFAVRPEGSVSTLKIQRTERGDSAVYLCASSPRGANVLTFGAGSRLTVL.

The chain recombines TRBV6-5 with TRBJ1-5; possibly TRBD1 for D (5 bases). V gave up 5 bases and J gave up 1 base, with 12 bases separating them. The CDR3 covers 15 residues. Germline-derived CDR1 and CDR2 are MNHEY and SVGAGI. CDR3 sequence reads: CASSLGEWSNQPQHF. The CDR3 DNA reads TGTGCCAGCAGTCTGGGGGAATGGAGCAATCAGCCCCAGCATTTT.

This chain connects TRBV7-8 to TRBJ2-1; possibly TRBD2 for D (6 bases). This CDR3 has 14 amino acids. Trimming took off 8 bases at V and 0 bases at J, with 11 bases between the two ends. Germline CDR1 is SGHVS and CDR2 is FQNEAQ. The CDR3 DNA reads TGTGCCAGCCTGGCGGGGAGCTCCTACAATGAGCAGTTCTTC. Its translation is CASLAGSSYNEQFF.

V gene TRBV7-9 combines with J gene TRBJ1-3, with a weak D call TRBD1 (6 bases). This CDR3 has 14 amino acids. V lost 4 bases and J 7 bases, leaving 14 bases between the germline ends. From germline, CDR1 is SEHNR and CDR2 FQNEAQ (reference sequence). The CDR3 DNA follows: TGTGCCAGCAGCTCCAATTGGGACACGAACACCATATATTTT. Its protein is CASSSNWDTNTIYF.